The rows below give T cell receptor beta chains drawn from one sample of a study of blood T cell repertoires in COVID-19. Data came from immunoSEQ multiplex PCR; TCRdb stores just in-frame clones and leaves some out. The sample gives some 31,000 clones, 92% of which show up once; roughly 2.3% is in the top ten. Input material: peripheral blood. The receptors were sampled from a man aged 50-60 years with active COVID-19. CDR3s include the opening cysteine and the closing phenylalanine or tryptophan. A D gene is named only where the DNA matches it firmly. Size tells how often a clone was seen (once, few, many) or the class of an expanded clone, and some rows leave it out.

J,V,size,D,DNA,CDR3
TRBJ2-3,TRBV5-4,NA,TRBD2,TGTGCCAGCAGCTCCACTAGCGGGGTTACAGATACGCAGTATTTT,CASSSTSGVTDTQYF
TRBJ1-1,TRBV6-5,NA,NA,TGTGCCAGCAGGTCAGGGTCGAACACTGAAGCTTTCTTT,CASRSGSNTEAFF
TRBJ2-7,TRBV2,once,TRBD1,TGTGCCAGCAACCCGGGACAGGGGTTTCGGGAGCAGTACTTC,CASNPGQGFREQYF
TRBJ1-5,TRBV28,few,NA,TGTGCCAGCAATCGGGGGTGGGGTCAGCCCCAGCATTTT,CASNRGWGQPQHF
TRBJ2-7,TRBV18,few,TRBD2,TGTGCCAGCTCACCACCGTCGACTAGCAGAGTCTACGAGCAGTACTTC,CASSPPSTSRVYEQYF
TRBJ1-2,TRBV6-1,NA,NA,TGTGCCAGCAGTGAAAGTGGCACTAACTATGGCTACACCTTC,CASSESGTNYGYTF
TRBJ2-1,TRBV6-2/TRBV6-3,NA,TRBD2,TGTGCCAGCAGTTACTCGGGCGGGAGGGCCCTCCCGAGAAATGAGCAGTTCTTC,CASSYSGGRALPRNEQFF
TRBJ2-7,TRBV19,NA,NA,TGTGCCAGTAGTATTGGCCTGCGGGGCAGGGACGCCCCCTACGAGCAGTACTTC,CASSIGLRGRDAPYEQYF
TRBJ1-3,TRBV5-4,NA,NA,TGTGCCAGCAGCTTGGACCAGGGAAACACCATATATTTT,CASSLDQGNTIYF
TRBJ1-6,TRBV5-1,NA,NA,TGCGCCAGCAGCTTGGGGGCTCCTAATTCACCCCTCCACTTT,CASSLGAPNSPLHF
TRBJ2-5,TRBV12-3/TRBV12-4,NA,NA,TGTGCCAGCAACGATCCAGTTCAAGAGACCCAGTACTTC,CASNDPVQETQYF
TRBJ2-5,TRBV5-1,NA,TRBD2,TGCGCCAGCAGCTCGACACTAGCGGGGCAAGAGACCCAGTACTTC,CASSSTLAGQETQYF
TRBJ1-1,TRBV7-3,NA,NA,TGTGCCAGCAGCTCCACATCCATCACTGAAGCTTTCTTT,CASSSTSITEAFF
TRBJ2-5,TRBV9,NA,TRBD1,TGTGCCAGCAGCGGCAGGGGGCCTTCACTAGAGACCCAGTACTTC,CASSGRGPSLETQYF
TRBJ2-3,TRBV27,NA,TRBD2,TGTGCCAGCAGTCTAAGGTGGACTAGCGGGTCCACAGATACGCAGTATTTT,CASSLRWTSGSTDTQYF
TRBJ2-2,TRBV18,once,NA,TGTGCCAGCTCACTATCTACTTTAACCGGGGAGCTGTTTTTT,CASSLSTLTGELFF
TRBJ1-6,TRBV25-1,NA,NA,TGTGCCAGCACCGAGGGCAGGAATAATTCACCCCTCCACTTT,CASTEGRNNSPLHF
TRBJ1-2,TRBV6-4,NA,NA,TGTGCCAGCAGTGCTGGACAGAACTATGGCTACACCTTC,CASSAGQNYGYTF
TRBJ1-2,TRBV23-1,NA,NA,TGCGCCGACCTTCACTCCAGGCAAAACTATGGCTACACCTTC,CADLHSRQNYGYTF
TRBJ2-7,TRBV4-1,few,NA,TGCGCCAGCAGCCACCCCACTCGATCCTACGAGCAGTACTTC,CASSHPTRSYEQYF
TRBJ1-1,TRBV6-5,NA,NA,TGTGCCAGCAGTTACGGGACTGGCGCTGAAGCTTTCTTT,CASSYGTGAEAFF
TRBJ2-7,TRBV11-2,few,TRBD2,TGTGCCAGCAGCTTAGCTGGGCTAGCGGGATTTCTCGAGCAGTACTTC,CASSLAGLAGFLEQYF
TRBJ1-2,TRBV10-3,once,NA,TGTGCCATCAGCCTTAACAGGGAGTACACCTTC,CAISLNREYTF
TRBJ2-1,TRBV7-2,NA,TRBD2,TGTGCCAGCAGCTTAGCTAGCGGGGGGGGCTATGAGCAGTTCTTC,CASSLASGGGYEQFF
TRBJ2-3,TRBV29-1,NA,NA,TGCAGCGTCGACCGACAGGGGAGGGGCACAGATACGCAGTATTTT,CSVDRQGRGTDTQYF
TRBJ2-7,TRBV20-1,NA,TRBD1,TGCAGTGCCAGTGGGGCGACAGGGGGCCTGGACGAGCAGTACTTC,CSASGATGGLDEQYF
TRBJ2-1,TRBV7-3,NA,NA,TGTGCCAGCAGCTTAAGAGCGGACCCCTACAATGAGCAGTTCTTC,CASSLRADPYNEQFF
TRBJ2-5,TRBV2,NA,NA,TGTGCCAGCACGTTAGTGAGAGAGACCCAGTACTTC,CASTLVRETQYF